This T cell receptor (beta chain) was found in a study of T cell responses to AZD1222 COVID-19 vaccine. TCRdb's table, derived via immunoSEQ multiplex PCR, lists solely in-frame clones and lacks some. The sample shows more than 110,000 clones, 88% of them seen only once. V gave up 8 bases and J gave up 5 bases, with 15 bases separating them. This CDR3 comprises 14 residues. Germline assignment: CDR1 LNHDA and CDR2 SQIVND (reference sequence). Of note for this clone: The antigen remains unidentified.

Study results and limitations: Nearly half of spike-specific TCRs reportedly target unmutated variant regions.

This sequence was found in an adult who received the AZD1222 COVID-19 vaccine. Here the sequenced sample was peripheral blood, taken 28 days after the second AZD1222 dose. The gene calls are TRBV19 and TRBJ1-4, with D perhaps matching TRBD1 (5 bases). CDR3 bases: TGTGCCAGTGGCGGGGGAGTACAGAATGAAAAACTGTTTTTT. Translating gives CASGGGVQNEKLFF.